This is a list of T cell receptor beta chains from one sample in a study of CD8 T cells in Susac syndrome. TCRdb passed the immunoSEQ multiplex PCR reads through MiXCR, listing each CDR3 protein once. The data show about 430,000 distinct CDR3 sequences, with around 85% seen just once and about 0.12% held by the top ten. Sequenced material: CD8+ T cells from PBMCs. These TCRs come from a human donor with multiple sclerosis. Both conserved end residues are part of each CDR3. Fields, in order: J gene, D gene, V gene, clone size, CDR3 DNA, CDR3 protein. The D gene is left open where the match is weak. Clone size is not always given. Where it is, it says once, few, many or a class for expanded clones.

TRBJ2-3	.	TRBV19	once	TGTGCCAGTAGTATCCAAAGCTTGGGACGACACACAGATACGCAGTATTTT	CASSIQSLGRHTDTQYF
TRBJ2-3	TRBD2	TRBV11-2	.	TGTGCCAGCAGCTTAGTTGGGGGGGGAGCAGATACGCAGTATTTT	CASSLVGGGADTQYF
TRBJ2-3	.	TRBV12-5	.	TGTGCTAGTGGTTTGAACTACCGAGATACGCAGTATTTT	CASGLNYRDTQYF
TRBJ2-7	.	TRBV7-9	.	TGTGCCAGCAGCTCTACAGGTTCCCCCTCCTACGAGCAGTACTTC	CASSSTGSPSYEQYF
TRBJ2-7	.	TRBV4-2	.	TGTGCCAGCAGCCAAGAAGGGGACGCGGGCTCCTACGAGCAGTACTTC	CASSQEGDAGSYEQYF
TRBJ2-7	.	TRBV14	.	TGTGCCAGCAGCCGCGACAGTCTTGCCTACGAGCAGTACTTC	CASSRDSLAYEQYF
TRBJ1-2	TRBD1	TRBV27	.	TGTGCCAGCAGTTTATCTGGGGCCCAGGGGGCTGTAGCCTATGGCTACACCTTC	CASSLSGAQGAVAYGYTF
TRBJ2-5	TRBD2	TRBV11-2	.	TGTGCCAGCAGCCTCGGACTAGCGGCGGGCCAAGAGACCCAGTACTTC	CASSLGLAAGQETQYF
TRBJ2-3	TRBD2	TRBV27	.	TGTGCCAGCAGTCTCTACCCGACTAGCCATTCTTTCACAGATACGCAGTATTTT	CASSLYPTSHSFTDTQYF
TRBJ2-7	TRBD2	TRBV4-1	.	TGCGCCAGCAGCCAGACTAGCGGGATGGACTACGAGCAGTACTTC	CASSQTSGMDYEQYF
TRBJ2-7	TRBD1	TRBV5-4	.	TGTGCCAGCAGCTTCCTACCGGGACAGGGGCAAGAGGAGCAGTACTTC	CASSFLPGQGQEEQYF
TRBJ2-7	TRBD2	TRBV5-4	.	TGTGCCAGCAGCCCTACCGGGGGAGGGTCCAAGGGCGAGCAGTACTTC	CASSPTGGGSKGEQYF
TRBJ1-2	TRBD1	TRBV6-6	.	TGTGCCAGCAACGGACAGGGAGTTATTCCCTATGGCTACACCTTC	CASNGQGVIPYGYTF
TRBJ1-2	TRBD1	TRBV25-1	.	TGTGCCAGCAGTGACTGGTCGCCGGACAGGGTGGATGGCTACACCTTC	CASSDWSPDRVDGYTF
TRBJ2-3	TRBD1	TRBV25-1	.	TGTGCCAGCAGTGATTGGGACAGGGTGGCAGATACGCAGTATTTT	CASSDWDRVADTQYF
TRBJ2-7	.	TRBV12-3/TRBV12-4	.	TGTGCCAGCAGTTTCACCCCGGGCGAGCAGTACTTC	CASSFTPGEQYF
TRBJ2-7	TRBD1	TRBV25-1	few	TGTGCCAGCAGTGATCCGGGACAGGGGGCATGGGAGCAGTACTTC	CASSDPGQGAWEQYF
TRBJ2-7	.	TRBV6-1	.	TGTGCCAGCAGTGAATACAGGACCAACTACGAGCAGTACTTC	CASSEYRTNYEQYF
TRBJ2-1	.	TRBV6-2/TRBV6-3	.	TGTGCCAGCAGTTATGGGACAACACCCTACAATGAGCAGTTCTTC	CASSYGTTPYNEQFF
TRBJ1-3	TRBD1	TRBV11-2	.	TGTGCCAGCAGCTTAGCCGGGACAGGGACTTTCTCTGGAAACACCATATATTTT	CASSLAGTGTFSGNTIYF
TRBJ1-3	.	TRBV11-2	.	TGTGCCAGCAGCTTAGTATCCCTCTCTGGAAACACCATATATTTT	CASSLVSLSGNTIYF
TRBJ2-4	TRBD1	TRBV28	.	TGTGCCAGCAGTTGGGGACAGGGAGCCAAAAACATTCAGTACTTC	CASSWGQGAKNIQYF
TRBJ2-7	.	TRBV27	.	TGTGCCAGCAGTTCCGGACTTCAACCCTCCTACGAGCAGTACTTC	CASSSGLQPSYEQYF
TRBJ2-1	TRBD2	TRBV13	.	TGTGCCAGCAGGAAACTAGCGGGAGGGTTAAATGAGCAGTTCTTC	CASRKLAGGLNEQFF
TRBJ1-5	.	TRBV6-1	once	TGTGCCAGCAGTGGGCGCACCAATCAGCCCCAGCATTTT	CASSGRTNQPQHF
TRBJ2-1	.	TRBV4-1	.	TGCGCCAGCAGCCAAGATGAGGGGGTCGGTGAGCAGTTCTTC	CASSQDEGVGEQFF
TRBJ2-7	.	TRBV6-6	once	TGTGCCAGCACCCCCGAAAACCCCTACGAGCAGTACTTC	CASTPENPYEQYF
TRBJ2-7	.	TRBV6-5	few	TGTGCCAGCAGTTACCCCGGGCGGTACTCCTACGAGCAGTACTTC	CASSYPGRYSYEQYF
TRBJ2-2	TRBD2	TRBV29-1	.	TGCAGCGTTACGACTAGCGGGAGTCACCCCGGGGAGCTGTTTTTT	CSVTTSGSHPGELFF
TRBJ2-2	TRBD2	TRBV29-1	.	TGCAGCGTTGAAGATCGGGGGACTAGCGGCGTCACCGGGGAGCTGTTTTTT	CSVEDRGTSGVTGELFF
TRBJ2-1	TRBD2	TRBV19	.	TGTGCCAGTAGTATTGAGCTCGAGACTAGCGAGCCCGAGCAGTTCTTC	CASSIELETSEPEQFF
TRBJ2-7	TRBD2	TRBV29-1	.	TGCAGCGTTGAGGGCAGAGGGACTAGCGGGAACGAGCAGTACTTC	CSVEGRGTSGNEQYF
TRBJ2-3	.	TRBV25-1	.	TGTGCCAGCAGTGAATGGTCCCGGACGGCTAGCACAGATACGCAGTATTTT	CASSEWSRTASTDTQYF
TRBJ2-1	TRBD2	TRBV6-2/TRBV6-3	.	TGTGCCAGCAGTTATCGCGGGAGGGCCAAGAATGAGCAGTTCTTC	CASSYRGRAKNEQFF
TRBJ2-3	TRBD2	TRBV5-1	.	TGCGCCAGCAGCTTTATTCCCCTCCAGGATAGCGGGGTGACAAGCACAGATACGCAGTATTTT	CASSFIPLQDSGVTSTDTQYF
TRBJ2-5	TRBD2	TRBV2	.	TGTGCCAGCAGTGAAGGTAGCGGGAGGGCCGGAGAGATCCAGTACTTC	CASSEGSGRAGEIQYF
TRBJ2-1	TRBD2	TRBV6-5	.	TGTGCCAGCAGTTACTACTCGGGGGGGAGCTACAATGAGCAGTTCTTC	CASSYYSGGSYNEQFF
TRBJ2-7	.	TRBV4-1	.	TGCGCCAGCAGCCAAGAGGGGCCAGGCCACTCCTACGAGCAGTACTTC	CASSQEGPGHSYEQYF
TRBJ2-2	.	TRBV19	.	TGTGCCAGTAGTATGACAGGCAACACCGGGGAGCTGTTTTTT	CASSMTGNTGELFF
TRBJ1-2	.	TRBV7-9	.	TGTGCCAGCAGCCCGACAGCAGGAGCAGGGGGCTACACCTTC	CASSPTAGAGGYTF
TRBJ2-3	.	TRBV6-5	.	TGTGCCAGCAGTTTACATTCCCTAACAGGGCGCTCTAGCACAGATACGCAGTATTTT	CASSLHSLTGRSSTDTQYF
TRBJ2-4	.	TRBV28	few	TGTGCCAGCAGACTGGGGATAGGGGATTCCATTCAGTACTTC	CASRLGIGDSIQYF
TRBJ2-1	TRBD1	TRBV13	.	TGTGCCAGCAGACAACAGGGGAATGAGCAGTTCTTC	CASRQQGNEQFF
TRBJ2-3	TRBD1	TRBV6-1	.	TGTGCCAGCAGTGAAAGACAGGGGATCGCAGATACGCAGTATTTT	CASSERQGIADTQYF
TRBJ1-1	.	TRBV7-2	few	TGTGCCAGCAGCTCAAGGGTGAGTCGGAACACTGAAGCTTTCTTT	CASSSRVSRNTEAFF
TRBJ2-2	TRBD1	TRBV30	once	TGTGCCTGGAGTCCAGGGGGCACCGGGGAGCTGTTTTTT	CAWSPGGTGELFF